The 15 T cell receptor beta chains presented below share a single source sample, sequenced in a study of blood T cell repertoires in COVID-19. Clones were sequenced by immunoSEQ multiplex PCR, and TCRdb holds only the in-frame ones, with some missing. The data show about 200,000 clones, around four fifths seen once. Sequenced material: PBMCs or T cells enriched from blood (not recorded which). The receptors shown here come from a middle-aged man who had recovered from COVID-19.

The chain has TRBV11-2 and TRBJ2-5; 9 nucleotides match TRBD2. This CDR3 is 17 amino acids long. Per germline, CDR1 SGHAT and CDR2 FQNNGV. J lost 4 bases, V lost 1 base, and 10 bases had no gene match. The CDR3 DNA sequence: TGTGCCAGCAGCTTAGTCCTGGGTGCGGGAGGGCCAGAGACCCAGTACTTC. Its protein product is CASSLVLGAGGPETQYF.

This clone was recorded a few times. The CDR3 DNA follows: TGCGCCAGCAGCCAGGGCGGGGCCCACAATGAGCAGTTCTTC. Its protein product is CASSQGGAHNEQFF. V usage is TRBV4-1 and J usage is TRBJ2-1, with TRBD2 as a possible D gene (6 bases). This CDR3 spans 14 amino acids. Trimming removed 3 bases from V and 5 bases from J, with 11 bases in between. CDR1 MGHRA and CDR2 YSYEKL come from the germline V gene.

The J gene is TRBJ1-2, the V gene TRBV5-1; 10 nucleotides line up with TRBD1. After removal of 2 bases from V and 2 bases from J, the junction contained 6 bases not matched to a gene. Germline V gives CDR1 SGHRS, CDR2 YFSETQ. This CDR3 spans 16 amino acids. In nucleotides, the CDR3 is TGCGCCAGCAGCTTTGCACCGGGACAGGGGAACTATGGCTACACCTTC. Its protein is CASSFAPGQGNYGYTF. The variable domain in full, with the rest retrieved from reference TRBV5-1 and TRBJ1-2, is KAGVTQTPRYLIKTRGQQVTLSCSPISGHRSVSWYQQTPGQGLQFLFEYFSETQRNKGNFPGRFSGRQFSNSRSEMNVSTLELGDSALYLCASSFAPGQGNYGYTFGSGTRLTVV.

In this sample, this clone turned up a few times. This chain joins TRBV7-9 and TRBJ2-7; possible D gene TRBD2, 6 bases. Trimming cost V 5 bases and J 1 base, with 12 bases left between them. CDR1 and CDR2 (germline): SEHNR, FQNEAQ (reference sequence). The length of the CDR3 is 14 residues. The CDR3 protein is CASSPREPSYEQYF. CDR3 coding DNA: TGTGCCAGCAGCCCCCGGGAGCCTTCCTACGAGCAGTACTTC. The entire variable domain, with the rest obtained from reference TRBV7-9 and TRBJ2-7, is as follows: DTGVSQNPRHKITKRGQNVTFRCDPISEHNRLYWYRQTLGQGPEFLTYFQNEAQLEKSRLLSDRFSAERPKGSFSTLEIQRTEQGDSAMYLCASSPREPSYEQYFGPGTRLTVT.

The rearrangement uses TRBV27 and TRBJ1-1; the D is unclear. This CDR3 region has 13 residues. V lost 5 bases to trimming and J lost 10 bases, with 17 bases between them. The germline V gene encodes CDR1 MNHEY and CDR2 SMNVEV (reference sequence). CDR3 residues: CASSPYTRSGAFF. CDR3 DNA: TGTGCCAGCAGTCCATATACCCGATCCGGAGCTTTCTTT.

This clone has more than one count but fewer than ten. The chain employs TRBV28 and TRBJ1-1; unclear D gene. The CDR3 covers 12 residues. Germline lookup yields CDR1 MDHEN and CDR2 SYDVKM. Trimming left V 1 base short and J 8 bases short, with 8 bases between. The CDR3 here is CASSLLAREAFF. The CDR3 DNA sequence: TGTGCCAGCAGTTTATTGGCCAGAGAAGCTTTCTTT.

The V and J genes are TRBV11-2 and TRBJ2-2; 7 bases match TRBD2. Germline V gene lookup returns CDR1 SGHAT and CDR2 FQNNGV. The CDR3 runs 16 residues. Germline trimming cut 3 bases from V and 6 bases from J; bases unmatched to any gene: 10. The CDR3 bases are TGTGCCAGCAGCTTTCAGGCGGGAGTGGTGGCCGGGGAGCTGTTTTTT. Residues: CASSFQAGVVAGELFF. Complete variable domain (other parts from reference TRBV11-2 and TRBJ2-2): EAGVAQSPRYKIIEKRQSVAFWCNPISGHATLYWYQQILGQGPKLLIQFQNNGVVDDSQLPKDRFSAERLKGVDSTLKIQPAKLEDSAVYLCASSFQAGVVAGELFFGEGSRLTVL.

V gene TRBV5-1 combines with J gene TRBJ2-2, with TRBD1 as a possible D gene (5 bases). The CDR3 sequence is 15 residues long. V gave up 2 bases and J gave up 0 bases, with 8 bases separating them. Germline V gene sequence: CDR1 SGHRS, CDR2 YFSETQ. CDR3 sequence reads: CASSLGHTNTGELFF. For the CDR3, the DNA is TGCGCCAGCAGCTTAGGACACACGAACACCGGGGAGCTGTTTTTT.

The chain links TRBV18 to TRBJ1-1, with 10 positions matching TRBD1. With V trimmed by 3 bases and J by 3 bases, 13 bases remained unmatched. The CDR3 sequence is 18 residues long. Germline V gives CDR1 KGHSH, CDR2 LQKENI. CDR3 DNA: TGTGCCAGCTCACCCGCCGCGGGACAGGGGCGTAGGGACACTGAAGCTTTCTTT. It codes for CASSPAAGQGRRDTEAFF.

Only a few counts were recorded for this clone. This chain connects TRBV19 to TRBJ2-2; 9 nucleotides match TRBD1. V shed 5 bases, J shed 5 bases, and the junction held 3 bases outside the gene matches. The length of the CDR3 is 14 residues. The germline gives CDR1 LNHDA, CDR2 SQIVND (reference sequence). The DNA of the CDR3 is TGTGCCAGTAGTTGGGGACAGGGTACCGGGGAGCTGTTTTTT. This translates into CASSWGQGTGELFF.

The genes are TRBV3-1 (or the pseudogene TRBV3-2) and TRBJ1-5, with D uncertain. CDR1 and CDR2 (germline): LGHDT, YNNKEL (reference sequence). V was pared by 4 bases and J by 3 bases, with 16 bases between. The CDR3 covers 16 residues. This CDR3 is CASSPKGRRPNQPQHF. In DNA form, the CDR3 reads TGTGCCAGCAGCCCTAAGGGTCGGAGGCCCAATCAGCCCCAGCATTTT.

This clone was recorded at least ten times. The V gene is TRBV28, the J gene TRBJ1-6, with 8 positions matching TRBD1. The CDR3 sequence is 15 residues long. In germline, CDR1 is MDHEN, CDR2 SYDVKM. Trimming at V came to 6 bases and at J to 9 bases, leaving 10 bases not matched to a gene. The CDR3 DNA sequence: TGTGCCAGCAGCCCAGGGGGCAGGGCAGCTTCACCCCTCCACTTT. Translating it yields CASSPGGRAASPLHF.

V and J are TRBV7-9 and TRBJ1-1; a weak D match, TRBD1 (6 bases). V lost 5 bases to trimming and J lost 4 bases, with 23 bases between them. The CDR3 spans 17 residues. Germline loops: CDR1 SEHNR, CDR2 FQNEAQ (reference sequence). The CDR3 DNA is TGTGCCAGCAGCCTTAGGGCAGGGGATGTCGTGGGCACTGAAGCTTTCTTT. Its protein is CASSLRAGDVVGTEAFF.

V is TRBV24-1 and J is TRBJ1-5; D might be TRBD1 (6 bases). V gave up 4 bases and J gave up 0 bases, with 12 bases separating them. This CDR3 has 16 amino acids. Per the germline V gene, CDR1 is KGHDR and CDR2 is SFDVKD. CDR3 DNA sequence: TGTGCCACCAGTGAAACCCAGGGGATTAGCAATCAGCCCCAGCATTTT. It translates to CATSETQGISNQPQHF.

V and J are TRBV11-2 and TRBJ1-4; no definite D call. V lost 8 bases to trimming and J lost 0 bases, with 7 bases between them. Germline CDR1 is SGHAT and CDR2 is FQNNGV. CDR3 length: 13 amino acids. The CDR3 region is CASGRATNEKLFF. The CDR3 bases are TGTGCCAGCGGCCGGGCAACTAATGAAAAACTGTTTTTT. Full variable domain (rest looked up from reference TRBV11-2 and TRBJ1-4): EAGVAQSPRYKIIEKRQSVAFWCNPISGHATLYWYQQILGQGPKLLIQFQNNGVVDDSQLPKDRFSAERLKGVDSTLKIQPAKLEDSAVYLCASGRATNEKLFFGSGTQLSVL.